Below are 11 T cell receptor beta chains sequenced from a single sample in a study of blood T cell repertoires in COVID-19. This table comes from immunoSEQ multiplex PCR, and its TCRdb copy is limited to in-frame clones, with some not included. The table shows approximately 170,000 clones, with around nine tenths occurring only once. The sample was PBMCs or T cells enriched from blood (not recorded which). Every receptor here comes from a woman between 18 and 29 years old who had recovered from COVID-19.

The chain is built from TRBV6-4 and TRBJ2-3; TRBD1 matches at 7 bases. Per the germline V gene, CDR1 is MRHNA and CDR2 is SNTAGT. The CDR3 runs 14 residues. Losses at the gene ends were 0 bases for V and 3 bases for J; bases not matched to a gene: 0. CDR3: CASSDSTGTDTQYF. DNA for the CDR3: TGTGCCAGCAGTGACTCGACAGGGACAGATACGCAGTATTTT.

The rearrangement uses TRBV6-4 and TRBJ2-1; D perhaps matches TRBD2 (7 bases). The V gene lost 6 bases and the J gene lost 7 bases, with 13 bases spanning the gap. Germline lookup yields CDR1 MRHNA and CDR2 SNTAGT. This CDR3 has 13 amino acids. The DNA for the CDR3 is TGTGCCAGCAGCGCAGAGGGGGGGAATGAGCAGTTCTTC. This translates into CASSAEGGNEQFF.

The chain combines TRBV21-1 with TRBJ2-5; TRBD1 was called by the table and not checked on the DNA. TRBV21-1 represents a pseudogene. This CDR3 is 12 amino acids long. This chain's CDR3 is CASNGIQETQYF. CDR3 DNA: TGTGCCAGCAACGGCATACAGGAGACCCAGTACTTC.

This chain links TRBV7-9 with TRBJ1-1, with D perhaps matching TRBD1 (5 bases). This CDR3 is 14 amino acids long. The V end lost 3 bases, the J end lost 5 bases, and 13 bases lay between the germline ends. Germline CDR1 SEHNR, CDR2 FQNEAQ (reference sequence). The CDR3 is CASSLPGGATEAFF. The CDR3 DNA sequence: TGTGCCAGCAGCTTGCCAGGCGGGGCAACTGAAGCTTTCTTT.

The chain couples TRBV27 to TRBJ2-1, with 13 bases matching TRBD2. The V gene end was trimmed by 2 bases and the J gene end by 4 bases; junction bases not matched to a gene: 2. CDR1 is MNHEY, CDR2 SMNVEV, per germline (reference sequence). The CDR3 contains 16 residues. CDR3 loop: CASSLGTSGTYNEQFF. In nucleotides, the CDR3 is TGTGCCAGCAGTTTAGGGACTAGCGGGACATACAATGAGCAGTTCTTC.

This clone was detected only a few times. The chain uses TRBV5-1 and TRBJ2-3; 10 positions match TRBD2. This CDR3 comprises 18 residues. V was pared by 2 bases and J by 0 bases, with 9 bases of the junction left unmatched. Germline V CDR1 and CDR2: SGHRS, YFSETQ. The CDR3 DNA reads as TGCGCCAGCAGCTTAGGTTTGTGGACTAGCGGTAGCACAGATACGCAGTATTTT. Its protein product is CASSLGLWTSGSTDTQYF.

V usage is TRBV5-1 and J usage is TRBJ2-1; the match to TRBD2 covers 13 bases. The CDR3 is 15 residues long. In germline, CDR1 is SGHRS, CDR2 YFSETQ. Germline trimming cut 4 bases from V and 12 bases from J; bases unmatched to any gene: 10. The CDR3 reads CASSEGTSGIGGQFF. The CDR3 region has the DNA TGCGCCAGCAGCGAAGGGACTAGCGGGATTGGGGGGCAGTTCTTC.

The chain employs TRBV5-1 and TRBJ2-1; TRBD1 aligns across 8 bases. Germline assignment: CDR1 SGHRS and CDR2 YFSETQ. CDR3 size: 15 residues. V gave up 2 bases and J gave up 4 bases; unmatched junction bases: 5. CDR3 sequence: CASSFSRGPYNEQFF. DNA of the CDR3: TGCGCCAGCAGCTTTTCCAGGGGGCCGTACAATGAGCAGTTCTTC.

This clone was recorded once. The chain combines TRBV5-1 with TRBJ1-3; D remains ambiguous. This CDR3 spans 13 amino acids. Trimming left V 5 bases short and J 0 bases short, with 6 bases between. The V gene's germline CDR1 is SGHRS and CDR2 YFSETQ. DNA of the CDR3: TGCGCCAGCAGTCCCAGCTCTGGAAACACCATATATTTT. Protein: CASSPSSGNTIYF.

The DNA for the CDR3 is TGTGCCAGCAGCCTTTGGGACGAGGGGGACCAGCCCCAGCATTTT. Translating gives CASSLWDEGDQPQHF. The V call is TRBV28, the J call TRBJ1-5; weak D call: TRBD1 (6 bases). V lost 6 bases and J lost 7, with 19 bases in between. Germline CDR1 MDHEN, CDR2 SYDVKM. This CDR3 is 15 amino acids long.

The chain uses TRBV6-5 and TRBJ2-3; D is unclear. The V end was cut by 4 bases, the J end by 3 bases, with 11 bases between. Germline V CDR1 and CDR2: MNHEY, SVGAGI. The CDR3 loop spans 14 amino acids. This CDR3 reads CASSFLVGTDTQYF. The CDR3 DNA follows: TGTGCCAGCAGTTTTCTAGTCGGAACAGATACGCAGTATTTT.